The rows below give T cell receptor beta chains drawn from one sample of a study of cytomegalovirus exposure and HLA in healthy donors. Produced via immunoSEQ multiplex PCR; TCRdb's table is partial and in-frame only. The table has about 140,000 clones, 65% to 90% seen once; the top ten hold 1.2%. Material: PBMCs. The receptors were gathered from a female donor in good health and CMV-seronegative. CDR3s include the opening cysteine and the closing phenylalanine or tryptophan. D genes are given only for firm matches. Not every row has a clone size; where given, it reads once, few, many or a size class.

-	TRBJ2-7	12	-	TRBV29-1	CSVRGSPYEQYF	TGCAGCGTTCGGGGGTCCCCCTACGAGCAGTACTTC
-	TRBJ2-2	12	-	TRBV10-2	CASIGETGELFF	TGCGCCAGCATCGGGGAAACCGGGGAGCTGTTTTTT
-	TRBJ2-5	16	TRBD1	TRBV28	CASSPRRGQGMGTQYF	TGTGCCAGCAGTCCCCGGAGAGGACAGGGGATGGGGACCCAGTACTTC
-	TRBJ1-1	18	-	TRBV12-5	CASAFPSPGGGLNTEAFF	TGTGCTAGTGCCTTTCCCTCCCCAGGTGGAGGCCTGAACACTGAAGCTTTCTTT
-	TRBJ1-5	14	-	TRBV28	CASSFGQINQPQHF	TGTGCCAGCAGTTTTGGACAGATAAATCAGCCCCAGCATTTT
once	TRBJ2-6	16	TRBD1	TRBV5-1	CASRGQANSGANVLTF	TGCGCCAGCAGGGGACAGGCGAACTCTGGGGCCAACGTCCTGACTTTC
few	TRBJ1-2	14	-	TRBV5-1	CASSWRGREGGYTF	TGCGCCAGCAGCTGGAGAGGACGGGAGGGCGGCTACACCTTC
once	TRBJ1-3	13	-	TRBV15	CATSRDRGNTIYF	TGTGCCACCAGCAGAGATCGCGGGAACACCATATATTTT
-	TRBJ1-1	16	-	TRBV28	CASSLSGRGISGEAFF	TGTGCCAGCAGTTTATCGGGCAGGGGCATATCCGGTGAAGCTTTCTTT
once	TRBJ1-1	10	-	TRBV6-1	CASSTVVAFF	TGTGCCAGCAGTACGGTGGTCGCTTTCTTT
-	TRBJ1-2	13	-	TRBV27	CASRFAGIPGYTF	TGTGCCAGCAGGTTCGCCGGGATTCCTGGCTACACCTTC
-	TRBJ1-1	15	-	TRBV2	CASRGPSALNTEAFF	TGTGCCAGCAGGGGGCCTAGCGCTTTGAACACTGAAGCTTTCTTT
-	TRBJ2-2	15	-	TRBV6-5	CASSYSQGGAGELFF	TGTGCCAGCAGTTACTCGCAGGGGGGTGCCGGGGAGCTGTTTTTT
-	TRBJ2-7	17	TRBD2	TRBV5-6	CASSSFYISGRDYEQYF	TGTGCCAGCAGCTCCTTTTATATTAGCGGGAGGGACTACGAGCAGTACTTC
-	TRBJ1-2	13	-	TRBV7-6	CASSPTGNYGYTF	TGTGCCAGCAGCCCGACTGGAAACTATGGCTACACCTTC
-	TRBJ2-5	12	TRBD1	TRBV29-1	CSVETGQETQYF	TGCAGCGTTGAGACAGGGCAAGAGACCCAGTACTTC
few	TRBJ1-1	13	TRBD1	TRBV6-5	CASRLTGATEAFF	TGTGCCAGCAGACTGACAGGGGCCACTGAAGCTTTCTTT
few	TRBJ1-1	14	-	TRBV27	CASRGRNKNTEAFF	TGTGCCAGCAGGGGCAGGAATAAGAACACTGAAGCTTTCTTT